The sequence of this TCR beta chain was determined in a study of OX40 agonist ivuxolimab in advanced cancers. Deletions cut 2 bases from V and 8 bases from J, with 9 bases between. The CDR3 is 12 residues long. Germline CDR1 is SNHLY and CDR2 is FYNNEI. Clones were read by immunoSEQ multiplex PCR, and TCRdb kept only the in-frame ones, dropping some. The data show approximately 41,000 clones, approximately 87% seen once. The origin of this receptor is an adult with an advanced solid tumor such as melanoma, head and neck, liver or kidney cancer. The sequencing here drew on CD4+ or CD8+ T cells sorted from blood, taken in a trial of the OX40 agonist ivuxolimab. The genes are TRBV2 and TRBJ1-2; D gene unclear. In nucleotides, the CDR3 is TGTGCCAGCAGTGAAATCTTTACCGGCTACACCTTC. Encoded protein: CASSEIFTGYTF.